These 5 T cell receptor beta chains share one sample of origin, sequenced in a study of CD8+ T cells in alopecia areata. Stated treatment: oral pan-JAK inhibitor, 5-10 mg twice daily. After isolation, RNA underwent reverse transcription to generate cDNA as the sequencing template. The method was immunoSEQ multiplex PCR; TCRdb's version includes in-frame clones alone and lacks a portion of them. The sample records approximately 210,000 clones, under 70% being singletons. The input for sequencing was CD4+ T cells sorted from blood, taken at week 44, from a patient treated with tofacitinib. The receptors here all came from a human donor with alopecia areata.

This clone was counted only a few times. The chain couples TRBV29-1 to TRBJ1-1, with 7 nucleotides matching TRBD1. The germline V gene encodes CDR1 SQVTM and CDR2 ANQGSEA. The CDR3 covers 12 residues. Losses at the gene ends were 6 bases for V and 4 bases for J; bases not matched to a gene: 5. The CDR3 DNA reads TGCAGCGTCAAGGGGGCGCGCACTGAAGCTTTCTTT. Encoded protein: CSVKGARTEAFF.

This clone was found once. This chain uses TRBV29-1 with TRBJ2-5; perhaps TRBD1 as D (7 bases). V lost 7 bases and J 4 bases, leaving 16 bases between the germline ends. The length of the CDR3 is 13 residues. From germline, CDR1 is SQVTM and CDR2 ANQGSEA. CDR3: CSAAGQFTETQYF. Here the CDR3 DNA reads TGCAGCGCCGCGGGACAGTTCACAGAGACCCAGTACTTC. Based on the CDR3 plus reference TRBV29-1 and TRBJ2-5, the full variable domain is SAVISQKPSRDICQRGTSLTIQCQVDSQVTMMFWYRQQPGQSLTLIATANQGSEATYESGFVIDKFPISRPNLTFSTLTVSNMSPEDSSIYLCSAAGQFTETQYFGPGTRLLVL.

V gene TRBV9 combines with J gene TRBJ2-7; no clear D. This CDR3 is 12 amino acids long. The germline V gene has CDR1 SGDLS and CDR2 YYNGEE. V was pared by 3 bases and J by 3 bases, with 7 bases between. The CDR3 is CASSGSGYEQYF. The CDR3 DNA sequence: TGTGCCAGCAGCGGGTCAGGCTACGAGCAGTACTTC.

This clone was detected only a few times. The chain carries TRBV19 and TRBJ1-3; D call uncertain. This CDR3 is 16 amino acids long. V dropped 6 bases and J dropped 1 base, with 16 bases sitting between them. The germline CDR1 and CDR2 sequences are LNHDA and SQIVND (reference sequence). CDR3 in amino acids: CASSGRVLSSGNTIYF. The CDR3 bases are TGTGCCAGTAGCGGTCGGGTCCTTTCGTCTGGAAACACCATATATTTT.

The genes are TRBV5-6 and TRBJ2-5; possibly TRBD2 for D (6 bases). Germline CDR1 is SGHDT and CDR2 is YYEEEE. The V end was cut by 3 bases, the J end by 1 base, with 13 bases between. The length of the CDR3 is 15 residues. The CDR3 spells CASSSTPGVQETQYF. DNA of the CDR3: TGTGCCAGCAGCTCAACCCCGGGAGTCCAAGAGACCCAGTACTTC.